A selection of T cell receptor beta chains follows, all from one sample in a study of blood T cell repertoires in COVID-19. The assay was immunoSEQ multiplex PCR, and TCRdb's table has in-frame clones only and misses some. Of around 55,000 clones in the sample, about 88% were seen once. The sequenced sample was peripheral blood. These receptors were obtained from a man in his 60s with active COVID-19. CDR3s include the opening cysteine and the closing phenylalanine or tryptophan. The D gene is left open where the match is weak. A row's size may be missing; if present it is once, few, many or a size class.

v_call	clone_size	j_call	d_call	cdr3_nt	cdr3_aa
TRBV11-2	-	TRBJ2-7	-	TGTGCCAGCAGCTTAGTAACAGGCCTGCACGAGCAGTACTTC	CASSLVTGLHEQYF
TRBV18	-	TRBJ2-2	-	TGTGCCAGCTCACCCGGGACCGGGGAGCTGTTTTTT	CASSPGTGELFF
TRBV20-1	-	TRBJ2-3	TRBD2	TGCAGTGCTAGTGGGGATACTAGCGGGAATGTAGGTACGCAGTATTTT	CSASGDTSGNVGTQYF
TRBV11-2	-	TRBJ1-1	-	TGTGCCAGCTCCTGGACAGCCACACGGGCCATAGAAGCTTTCTTT	CASSWTATRAIEAFF
TRBV6-5	-	TRBJ2-7	TRBD1	TGTGCCAGCAGTTACTCGACGGGACAGAGATCCTACGAGCAGTACTTC	CASSYSTGQRSYEQYF
TRBV30	few	TRBJ2-1	-	TGTGCCATGGAGCCGGGATCTTACAATGAGCAGTTCTTC	CAMEPGSYNEQFF
TRBV5-5	-	TRBJ1-2	TRBD1	TGTGCCAGCAGCACCGGACAGGGGGACTATGGCTACACCTTC	CASSTGQGDYGYTF
TRBV24-1	once	TRBJ2-1	TRBD2	TGTGCCACCAGTGATTCGGCTAGCGGGGACAATGAGCAGTTCTTC	CATSDSASGDNEQFF
TRBV4-1	-	TRBJ2-7	-	TGCGCCAGCAGCTCCGAGGGTAGCGGCTCCTACGAGCAGTACTTC	CASSSEGSGSYEQYF
TRBV18	-	TRBJ1-1	TRBD1	TGTGCCAGCTCACCGGACAGGGTAACGGCGAACACTGAAGCTTTCTTT	CASSPDRVTANTEAFF
TRBV10-3	-	TRBJ1-1	TRBD1	TGTGCCATCAGTGATGAAGGGGGCCTCACTGAAGCTTTCTTT	CAISDEGGLTEAFF
TRBV27	few	TRBJ2-1	TRBD2	TGTGCCAGCAGTTTCCCCGGGGGGAATGAGCAGTTCTTC	CASSFPGGNEQFF
TRBV29-1	-	TRBJ2-5	TRBD2	TGCAGCGTAACCGGGACTAGTTTGGAGACCCAGTACTTC	CSVTGTSLETQYF
TRBV5-4	-	TRBJ2-7	-	TGTGCCAGCAGCCGAGGAGACTACCAACAACGATACGAGCAGTACTTC	CASSRGDYQQRYEQYF
TRBV5-4	-	TRBJ2-5	TRBD2	TGTGCCAGCAGCTTGGCCGGGGCTAGCGGGAGAGAGACCCAGTACTTC	CASSLAGASGRETQYF
TRBV15	-	TRBJ2-7	-	TGTGCCACCAGCAGAGATCGGGACATAGCCTACGAGCAGTACTTC	CATSRDRDIAYEQYF
TRBV18	-	TRBJ2-1	TRBD2	TGTGCCAGCTCACCACCGTGGGCTAGCGGGAGTTATAATGAGCAGTTCTTC	CASSPPWASGSYNEQFF
TRBV7-8	-	TRBJ1-1	-	TGTGCCAGCAGCCCGCTTGGAGCGAACACTGAAGCTTTCTTT	CASSPLGANTEAFF
TRBV4-1	few	TRBJ2-7	TRBD2	TGCGCCAGCAGCCAAGCAAGTAGTGGCGGGAGAACCTACGAGCAGTACTTC	CASSQASSGGRTYEQYF
TRBV30	-	TRBJ1-5	-	TGTGCCTGGAGAGTGGGAGGCGCTCAGCCCCAGCATTTT	CAWRVGGAQPQHF
TRBV29-1	-	TRBJ2-5	TRBD1	TGCAGCGTTGCCAGGGGGACCCAAGAGACCCAGTACTTC	CSVARGTQETQYF
TRBV27	-	TRBJ2-7	-	TGTGCCAGCAGTCCAAAGACAGAAACCTACGAGCAGTACTTC	CASSPKTETYEQYF
TRBV4-1	-	TRBJ2-2	TRBD2	TGCGCCAGCAGCCAAGATAGCGGACTAGCGGGAGTATCCGGGGAGCTGTTTTTT	CASSQDSGLAGVSGELFF
TRBV7-2	-	TRBJ2-1	-	TGTGCCAGCAGCTTAATCGGGAACAGTTCCTACAATGAGCAGTTCTTC	CASSLIGNSSYNEQFF
TRBV5-1	-	TRBJ2-7	TRBD1	TGCGCCAGCAGCCCGAGACAGGGGGCCTACGAGCAGTACTTC	CASSPRQGAYEQYF
TRBV4-1	-	TRBJ1-1	-	TGCGCCAGCAGCCAAGTGACGCAGGGGAGGAACACTGAAGCTTTCTTT	CASSQVTQGRNTEAFF
TRBV7-2	-	TRBJ2-2	-	TGTGCCAGCAGCTTAGCGGGAGTCCCCACCGGGGAGCTGTTTTTT	CASSLAGVPTGELFF
TRBV14	-	TRBJ2-7	-	TGTGCCAGCAGCCAAGATTTTGGGAGCTCCTACGAGCAGTACTTC	CASSQDFGSSYEQYF
TRBV5-1	once	TRBJ2-7	TRBD2	TGCGCCAGCAGCTTGGGAGGTAGCGGGATCTACGAGCAGTACTTC	CASSLGGSGIYEQYF
TRBV4-2	-	TRBJ2-1	-	TGTGCCAGCAGCCGGAGTCTGGGTGAGGAGCAGTTCTTC	CASSRSLGEEQFF
TRBV14	-	TRBJ2-3	TRBD2	TGTGCCAGCAGCGACCCGGGACTAGCGAGCACAGATACGCAGTATTTT	CASSDPGLASTDTQYF
TRBV30	-	TRBJ1-1	TRBD1	TGTGCCTGGGGAGGACAGGGCTGGACTGAAGCTTTCTTT	CAWGGQGWTEAFF
TRBV6-5	-	TRBJ2-7	-	TGTGCCATCGGACAGCCCTACGAGCAGTACTTC	CAIGQPYEQYF
TRBV6-5	-	TRBJ2-1	TRBD2	TGTGCCAGCAGTTACGGATTAGCGGGAGCGTACAATGAGCAGTTCTTC	CASSYGLAGAYNEQFF
TRBV4-2	-	TRBJ2-5	TRBD2	TGTGCCAGCAGCCAACGTCTAGCGGGTAACCAAGAGACCCAGTACTTC	CASSQRLAGNQETQYF
TRBV11-1	-	TRBJ2-3	-	TGTGCCAGCAGCCCCAGGGAAAAAGGCACAGATACGCAGTATTTT	CASSPREKGTDTQYF
TRBV20-1	few	TRBJ1-2	TRBD1	TGCAGTGCTAGTGGGGGGACAGCTAACTATGGCTACACCTTC	CSASGGTANYGYTF
TRBV24-1	-	TRBJ2-1	TRBD2	TGTGCCACCAGTGATAACCCCCTCACTGGGCGGGAGTTGGGCAAGCAGTTCTTC	CATSDNPLTGRELGKQFF
TRBV19	-	TRBJ1-1	-	TGTGCCAGTAGTCCTTTGGGGGCAGCTACTGAAGCTTTCTTT	CASSPLGAATEAFF
TRBV2	-	TRBJ2-1	TRBD2	TGTGCCAGCAGTGAGGGACTAGCGGGAGGGCTCCCCTACAATGAGCAGTTCTTC	CASSEGLAGGLPYNEQFF
TRBV10-2	-	TRBJ1-2	TRBD1	TGCGCCAGCAGTGAGTTGGACAGGGCCCGAGTTAACTATGGCTACACCTTC	CASSELDRARVNYGYTF
TRBV7-8	-	TRBJ2-1	TRBD2	TGTGCCAGCAGCCCTCGGACTAGCGGGAGGTATAGTGAGCAGTTCTTC	CASSPRTSGRYSEQFF
TRBV7-9	-	TRBJ2-1	TRBD2	TGTGCCAGCAGCTCCTTCCGCGGGGGCTCCTACAATGAGCAGTTCTTC	CASSSFRGGSYNEQFF
TRBV30	-	TRBJ1-2	-	TGTGCCTGGAGTGTATTCAGTTATGGCTACACCTTC	CAWSVFSYGYTF
TRBV21-1	once	TRBJ2-2	-	TGTGCCAGCAGCAAAAAAAACCCAGGGGCCCGCACCGGGGAGCTGTTTTTT	CASSKKNPGARTGELFF
TRBV6-5	-	TRBJ2-6	-	TGTGCCAGCAGTTACTCGAAGGAGTACGGGGCCAACGTCCTGACTTTC	CASSYSKEYGANVLTF
TRBV6-5	-	TRBJ2-3	TRBD1	TGTGCCAGCAGCCCCGGACAGGGCGGGACAGATACGCAGTATTTT	CASSPGQGGTDTQYF
TRBV5-1	-	TRBJ2-1	-	TGCGCCAGCAGCGTCACACTCAGGGGTAAATCGAATGAGCAGTTCTTC	CASSVTLRGKSNEQFF
TRBV11-2	-	TRBJ2-7	TRBD1	TGTGCCAGCAGCAGCGACAGGGTGTCCTACGAGCAGTACTTC	CASSSDRVSYEQYF
TRBV27	once	TRBJ2-7	TRBD1	TGTGCCAGCAGTTTAGACAGGGCCTACGAGCAGTACTTC	CASSLDRAYEQYF
TRBV7-2	few	TRBJ2-7	TRBD2	TGTGCCAGCAGCCTACAGAAGCGGGAGCACTCCTACGAGCAGTACTTC	CASSLQKREHSYEQYF
TRBV6-5	once	TRBJ1-5	-	TGTGCCAGCAGTTACTCTCATAGCAATCAGCCCCAGCATTTT	CASSYSHSNQPQHF
TRBV4-1	-	TRBJ2-1	-	TGCGCCAGCAGCCAAGAGCGACGAGGAGCAACGAACAATGAGCAGTTCTTC	CASSQERRGATNNEQFF
TRBV18	-	TRBJ2-7	-	TGTGCCAGCTCACCATCCGGACTGGGGGAGCAGTACTTC	CASSPSGLGEQYF
TRBV27	-	TRBJ1-6	TRBD1	TGTGCCAGCAGCCCCGACAGGGGGAATTCACCCCTCCACTTT	CASSPDRGNSPLHF
TRBV3-1/TRBV3-2	-	TRBJ2-2	TRBD1	TGTGCCAGCAGCCAAGATCTTCGGCAGGGGGCAGACACCGGGGAGCTGTTTTTT	CASSQDLRQGADTGELFF
TRBV19	-	TRBJ2-3	-	TGTGCCAGTAGCGTACCAGGAACAGATACGCAGTATTTT	CASSVPGTDTQYF
TRBV9	-	TRBJ2-7	TRBD2	TGTGCCAGCAGCGTAGGCGGGGGAGGGCTCTACGAGCAGTACTTC	CASSVGGGGLYEQYF